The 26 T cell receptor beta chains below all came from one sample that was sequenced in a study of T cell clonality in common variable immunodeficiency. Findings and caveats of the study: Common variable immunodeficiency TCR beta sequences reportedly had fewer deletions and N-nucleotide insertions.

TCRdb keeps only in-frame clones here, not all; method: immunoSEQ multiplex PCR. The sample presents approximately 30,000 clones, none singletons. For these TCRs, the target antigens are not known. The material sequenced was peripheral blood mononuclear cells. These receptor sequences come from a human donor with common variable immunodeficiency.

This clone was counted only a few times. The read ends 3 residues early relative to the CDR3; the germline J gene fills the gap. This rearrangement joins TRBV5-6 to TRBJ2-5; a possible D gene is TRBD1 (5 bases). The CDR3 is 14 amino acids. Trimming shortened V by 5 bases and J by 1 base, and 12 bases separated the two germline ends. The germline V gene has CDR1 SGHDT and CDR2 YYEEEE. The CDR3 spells CASRMTATQETQYF. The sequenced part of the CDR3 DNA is TGTGCCAGCAGGATGACAGCAACCCAAGAGACC.

CDR3 region: CASTPSGRYEQYF. Incomplete CDR3 DNA: TGTGCCAGCACTCCTAGCGGACGGTACGAG. J is TRBJ2-7 and V is TRBV7-2; the match to TRBD2 covers 7 bases. The CDR3 end is not reached by the read, which stops 3 residues before it; the germline J gene fills it in. Germline CDR1 SGHTA, CDR2 FQGNSA. The length of the CDR3 is 13 residues. Losses at the gene ends were 7 bases for V and 4 bases for J; bases not matched to a gene: 7.

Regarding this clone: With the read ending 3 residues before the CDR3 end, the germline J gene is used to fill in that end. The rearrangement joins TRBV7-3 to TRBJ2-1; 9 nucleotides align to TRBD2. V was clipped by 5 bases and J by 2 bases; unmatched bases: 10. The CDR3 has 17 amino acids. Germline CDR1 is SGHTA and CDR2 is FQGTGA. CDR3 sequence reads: CASSPYSTSGPYNEQFF. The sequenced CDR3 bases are TGTGCCAGCAGCCCTTACTCGACTAGCGGTCCCTACAATGAG.

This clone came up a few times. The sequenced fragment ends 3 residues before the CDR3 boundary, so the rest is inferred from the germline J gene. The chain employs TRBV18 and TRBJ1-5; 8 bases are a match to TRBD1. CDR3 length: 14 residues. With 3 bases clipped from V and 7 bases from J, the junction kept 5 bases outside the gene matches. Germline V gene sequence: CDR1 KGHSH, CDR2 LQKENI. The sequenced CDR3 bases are TGTGCCAGCTCACCGTCAGGGGGCAGACAGCCC. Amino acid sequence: CASSPSGGRQP. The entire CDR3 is CASSPSGGRQPQHF. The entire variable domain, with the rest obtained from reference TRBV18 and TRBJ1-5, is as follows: NAGVMQNPRHLVRRRGQEARLRCSPMKGHSHVYWYRQLPEEGLKFMVYLQKENIIDESGMPKERFSAEFPKEGPSILRIQQVVRGDSAAYFCASSPSGGRQPQHFGDGTRLSIL.

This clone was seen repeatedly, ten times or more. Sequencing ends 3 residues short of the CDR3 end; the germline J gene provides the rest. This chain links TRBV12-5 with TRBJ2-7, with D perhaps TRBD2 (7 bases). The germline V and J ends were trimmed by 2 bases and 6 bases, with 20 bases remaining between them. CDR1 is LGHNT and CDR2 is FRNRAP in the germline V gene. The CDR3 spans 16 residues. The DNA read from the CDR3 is TGTGCTAGTGGTTTGCCGACTAGCAGGGGCGGTTTCGAG. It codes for CASGLPTSRGGFE. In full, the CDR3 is CASGLPTSRGGFEQYF.

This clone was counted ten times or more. Incomplete CDR3 DNA: TGTGCCAGCTCACCCGGGACATCAGAGACC. Encoded protein: CASSPGTSET. The CDR3, in full, reads CASSPGTSETQYF. The V call is TRBV18, the J call TRBJ2-5; D may be TRBD1 (6 bases). The read falls 3 residues short of the CDR3 end, and the missing part is taken from the germline J gene. CDR3 length: 13 amino acids. Deletions cut 3 bases from V and 4 bases from J, with 9 bases between. Germline CDR1 is KGHSH and CDR2 is LQKENI.

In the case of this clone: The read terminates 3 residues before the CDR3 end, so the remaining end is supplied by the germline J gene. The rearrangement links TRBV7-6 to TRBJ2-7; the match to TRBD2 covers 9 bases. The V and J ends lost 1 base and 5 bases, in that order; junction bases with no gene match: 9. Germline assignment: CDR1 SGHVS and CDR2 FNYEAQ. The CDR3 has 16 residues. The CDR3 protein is CASSLEISGSRNEQYF. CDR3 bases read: TGTGCCAGCAGCTTAGAGATTAGCGGGAGTAGGAACGAG.

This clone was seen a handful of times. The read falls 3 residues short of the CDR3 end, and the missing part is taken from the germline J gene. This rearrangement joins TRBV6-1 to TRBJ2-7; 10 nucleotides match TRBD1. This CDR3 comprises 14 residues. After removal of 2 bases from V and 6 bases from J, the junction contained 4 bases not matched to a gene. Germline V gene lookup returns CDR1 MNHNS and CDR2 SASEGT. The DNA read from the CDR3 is TGTGCCAGCAGTGAATTTCGGACAGGGGGCGAG. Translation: CASSEFRTGGE. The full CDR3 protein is CASSEFRTGGEQYF.

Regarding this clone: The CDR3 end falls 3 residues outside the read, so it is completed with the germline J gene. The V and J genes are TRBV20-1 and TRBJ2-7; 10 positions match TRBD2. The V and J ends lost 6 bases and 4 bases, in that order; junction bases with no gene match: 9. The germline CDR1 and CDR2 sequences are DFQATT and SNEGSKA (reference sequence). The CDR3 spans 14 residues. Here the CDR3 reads CSANPGLARYEQYF. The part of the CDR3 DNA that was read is TGCAGTGCAAATCCGGGACTAGCGCGATACGAG.

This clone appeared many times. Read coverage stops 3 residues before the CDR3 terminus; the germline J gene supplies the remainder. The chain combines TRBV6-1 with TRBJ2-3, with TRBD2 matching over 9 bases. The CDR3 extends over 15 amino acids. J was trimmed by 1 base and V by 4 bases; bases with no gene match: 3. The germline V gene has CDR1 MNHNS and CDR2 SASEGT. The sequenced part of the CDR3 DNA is TGTGCCAGCAGTGGGACTAGCGCGGGCACAGATACG. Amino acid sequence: CASSGTSAGTDT. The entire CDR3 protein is CASSGTSAGTDTQYF.

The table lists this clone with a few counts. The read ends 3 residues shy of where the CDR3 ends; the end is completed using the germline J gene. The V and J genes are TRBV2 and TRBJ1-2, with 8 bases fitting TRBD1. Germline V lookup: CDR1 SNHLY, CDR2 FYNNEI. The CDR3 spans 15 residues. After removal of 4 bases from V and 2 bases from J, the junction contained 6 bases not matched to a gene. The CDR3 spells CASSVRAGGNYGYTF. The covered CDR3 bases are TGTGCCAGCAGTGTACGGGCAGGGGGCAACTATGGC.

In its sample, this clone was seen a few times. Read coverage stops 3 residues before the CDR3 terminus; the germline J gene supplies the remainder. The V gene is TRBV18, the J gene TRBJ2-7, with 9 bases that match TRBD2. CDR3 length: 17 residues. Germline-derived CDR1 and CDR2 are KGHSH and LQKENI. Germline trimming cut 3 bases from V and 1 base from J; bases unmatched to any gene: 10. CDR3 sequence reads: CASSPGSGRGMSYEQYF. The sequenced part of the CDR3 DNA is TGTGCCAGCTCACCGGGTAGCGGGAGAGGGATGTCCTACGAG.

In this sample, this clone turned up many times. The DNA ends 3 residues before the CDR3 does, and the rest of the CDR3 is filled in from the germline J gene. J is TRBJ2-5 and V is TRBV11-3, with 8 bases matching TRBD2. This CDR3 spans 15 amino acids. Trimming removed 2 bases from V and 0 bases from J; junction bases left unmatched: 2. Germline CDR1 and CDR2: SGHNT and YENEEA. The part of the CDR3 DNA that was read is TGTGCCAGCAGCTTAACTAGCGGATACCAAGAGACC. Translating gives CASSLTSGYQET. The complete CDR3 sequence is CASSLTSGYQETQYF.

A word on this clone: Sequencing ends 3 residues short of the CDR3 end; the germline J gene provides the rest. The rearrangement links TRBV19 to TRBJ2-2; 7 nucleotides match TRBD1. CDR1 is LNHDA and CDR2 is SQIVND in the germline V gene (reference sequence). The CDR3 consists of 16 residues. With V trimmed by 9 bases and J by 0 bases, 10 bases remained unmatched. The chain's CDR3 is CASRQLRGTNTGELFF. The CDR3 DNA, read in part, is TGTGCCAGCCGCCAACTCAGGGGGACGAACACCGGGGAG.

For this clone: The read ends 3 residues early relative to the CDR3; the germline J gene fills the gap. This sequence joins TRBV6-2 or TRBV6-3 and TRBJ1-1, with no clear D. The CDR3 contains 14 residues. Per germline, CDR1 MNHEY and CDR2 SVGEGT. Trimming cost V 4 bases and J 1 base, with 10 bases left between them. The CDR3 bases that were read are TGTGCCAGCAGTTTGCAGGTGAGGAACACTGAA. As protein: CASSLQVRNTE. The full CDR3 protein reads CASSLQVRNTEAFF.

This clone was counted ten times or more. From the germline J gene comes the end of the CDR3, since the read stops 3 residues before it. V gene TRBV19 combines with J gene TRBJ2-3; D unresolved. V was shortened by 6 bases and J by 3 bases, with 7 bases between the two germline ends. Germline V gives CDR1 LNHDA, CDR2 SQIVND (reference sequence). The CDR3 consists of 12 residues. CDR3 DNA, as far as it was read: TGTGCCAGTAGCACAGTAACAGATACG. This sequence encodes CASSTVTDT. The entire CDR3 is CASSTVTDTQYF.

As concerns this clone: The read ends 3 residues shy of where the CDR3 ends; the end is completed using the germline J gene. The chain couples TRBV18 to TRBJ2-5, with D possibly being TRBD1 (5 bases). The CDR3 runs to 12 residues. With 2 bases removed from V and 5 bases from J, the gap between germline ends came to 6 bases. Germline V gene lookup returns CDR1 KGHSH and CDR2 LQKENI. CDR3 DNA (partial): TGTGCCAGCTCACCAAAGGGGGAGACC. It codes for CASSPKGET. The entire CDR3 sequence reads CASSPKGETQYF.

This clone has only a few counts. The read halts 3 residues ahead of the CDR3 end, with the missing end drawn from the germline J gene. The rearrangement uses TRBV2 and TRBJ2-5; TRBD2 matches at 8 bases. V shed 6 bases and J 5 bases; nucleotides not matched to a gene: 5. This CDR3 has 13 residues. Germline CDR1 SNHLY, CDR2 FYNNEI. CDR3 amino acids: CASSRTGGETQYF. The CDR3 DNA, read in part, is TGTGCCAGCAGCCGGACGGGGGGGGAGACC.

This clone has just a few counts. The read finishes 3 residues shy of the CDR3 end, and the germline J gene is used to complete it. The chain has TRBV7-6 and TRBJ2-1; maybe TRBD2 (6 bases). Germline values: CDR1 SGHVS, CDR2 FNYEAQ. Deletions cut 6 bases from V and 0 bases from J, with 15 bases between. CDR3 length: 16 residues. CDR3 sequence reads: CASRPFAGSSYNEQFF. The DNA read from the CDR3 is TGTGCCAGCAGGCCGTTCGCGGGATCCTCCTACAATGAG.

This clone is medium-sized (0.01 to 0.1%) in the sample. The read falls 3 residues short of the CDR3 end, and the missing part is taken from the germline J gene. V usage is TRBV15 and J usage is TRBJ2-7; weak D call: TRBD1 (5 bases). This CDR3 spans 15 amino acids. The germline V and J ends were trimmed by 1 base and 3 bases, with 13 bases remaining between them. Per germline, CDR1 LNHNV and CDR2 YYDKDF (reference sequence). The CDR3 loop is CATSRVKGQFYEQYF. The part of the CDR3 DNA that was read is TGTGCCACCAGCAGAGTAAAGGGGCAGTTCTACGAG.

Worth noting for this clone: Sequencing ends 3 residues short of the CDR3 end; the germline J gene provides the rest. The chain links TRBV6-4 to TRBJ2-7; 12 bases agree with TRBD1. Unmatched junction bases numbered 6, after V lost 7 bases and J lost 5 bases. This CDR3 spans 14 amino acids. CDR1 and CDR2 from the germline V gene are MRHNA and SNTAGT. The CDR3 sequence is CASIIGTGGNEQYF. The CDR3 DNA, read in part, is TGTGCCAGCATAATCGGGACAGGGGGCAACGAG.

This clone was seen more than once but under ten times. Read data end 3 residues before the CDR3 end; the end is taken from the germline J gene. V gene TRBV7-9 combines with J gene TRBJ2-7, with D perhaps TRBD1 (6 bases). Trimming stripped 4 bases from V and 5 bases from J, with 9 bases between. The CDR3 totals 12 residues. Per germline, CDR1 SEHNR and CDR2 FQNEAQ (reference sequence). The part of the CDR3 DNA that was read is TGTGCCAGCAGCTCTCAGGGGAACGAG. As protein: CASSSQGNE. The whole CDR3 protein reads CASSSQGNEQYF.

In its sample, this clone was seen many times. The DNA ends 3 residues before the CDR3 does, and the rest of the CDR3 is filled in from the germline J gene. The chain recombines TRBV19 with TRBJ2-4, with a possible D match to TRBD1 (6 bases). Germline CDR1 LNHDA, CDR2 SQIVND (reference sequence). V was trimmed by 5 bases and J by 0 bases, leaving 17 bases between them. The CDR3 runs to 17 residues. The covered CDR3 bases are TGTGCCAGTAGTGCAGTGGACAGCGGCATAGCCAAAAACATT. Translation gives CASSAVDSGIAKNI. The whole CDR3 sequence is CASSAVDSGIAKNIQYF.

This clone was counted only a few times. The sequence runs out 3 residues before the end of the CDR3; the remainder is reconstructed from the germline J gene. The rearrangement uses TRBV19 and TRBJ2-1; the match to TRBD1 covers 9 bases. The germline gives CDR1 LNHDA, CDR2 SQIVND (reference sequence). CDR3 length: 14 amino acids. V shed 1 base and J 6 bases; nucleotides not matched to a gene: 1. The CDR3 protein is CASSIATGGNEQFF. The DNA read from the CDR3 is TGTGCCAGTAGTATAGCGACAGGGGGCAATGAG.

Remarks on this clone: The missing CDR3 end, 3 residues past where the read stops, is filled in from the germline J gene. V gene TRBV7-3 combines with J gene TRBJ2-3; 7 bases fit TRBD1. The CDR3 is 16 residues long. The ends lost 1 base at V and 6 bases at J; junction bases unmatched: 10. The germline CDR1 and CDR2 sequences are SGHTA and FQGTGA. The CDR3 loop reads CASSLKQGYTGDTQYF. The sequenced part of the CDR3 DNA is TGTGCCAGCAGCTTAAAACAGGGGTATACGGGGGATACG.

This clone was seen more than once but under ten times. CDR3 DNA (partial): TGTGCCAGCAGCTTGACAGCCACCTATGGC. Protein sequence: CASSLTATYG. The full CDR3 is CASSLTATYGYTF. The chain carries TRBV11-3 and TRBJ1-2; D perhaps matches TRBD1 (5 bases). The missing CDR3 end, 3 residues past where the read stops, is filled in from the germline J gene. The V and J ends lost 3 bases and 4 bases respectively, with 9 bases between them. This CDR3 has 13 residues. CDR1 and CDR2 (germline): SGHNT, YENEEA.